This T cell receptor beta chain was retrieved from a study of OX40 agonist ivuxolimab in advanced cancers. This clone was picked up one time. CDR3 length: 15 residues. Germline lookup yields CDR1 MNHEY and CDR2 SVGAGI. Germline trimming cut 6 bases from V and 8 bases from J; bases unmatched to any gene: 12. Generated by immunoSEQ multiplex PCR, the TCRdb table keeps only in-frame clones and is missing some. The sample comprises 50,000 to 60,000 clones, roughly nine tenths of which are singletons, and 5% to 7% rests with the top ten. The chain recombines TRBV6-5 with TRBJ1-4, with 7 nucleotides matching TRBD1. Here the sequenced sample was CD4+ or CD8+ T cells sorted from blood, taken in a trial of the OX40 agonist ivuxolimab. The receptor was derived from an adult with an advanced solid tumor such as melanoma, head and neck, liver or kidney cancer. The CDR3 DNA is TGTGCCAGCAGCATTCGACAGGGCGCTTTCGAAAAACTGTTTTTT. As protein: CASSIRQGAFEKLFF.